This T cell receptor beta chain was obtained from a study of monozygotic twins with inflammatory bowel disease. Study-level findings and limits: Differences in immunosuppressive treatment may have been a source of added variability in patient repertoires.

The CDR3 is 14 residues long. No DNA is given; TCRdb re-called the 5' RACE reads and lists each CDR3 protein once. This table holds approximately 150,000 distinct CDR3 sequences. The draw for each donor consisted of a single 2.5 ml blood sample. As regards this clonotype: What it binds is unknown.

Sequencing was performed on blood. The source is a human donor with ulcerative colitis or Crohn's disease, or a healthy co-twin of an affected twin (not recorded which). The V and J genes are TRBV12-3 or TRBV12-4 and TRBJ2-7; TCRdb returns TRBD2, unconfirmable since there is no DNA. Here the CDR3 reads CASSFDSVTYEQYF.